The present T cell receptor beta chain was sequenced within a study of T cell responses to AZD1222 COVID-19 vaccine. Study-wide points: Only six or seven AZD1222 recipients tested seropositive at baseline. White British ancestry dominated among donors, who included more females, and clonal diversity was possibly underestimated.

As concerns this clone: Its target is not known.

Germline lookup yields CDR1 SGDLS and CDR2 YYNGEE. V dropped 0 bases and J dropped 3 bases, with 7 bases sitting between them. This CDR3 is built from 13 residues. Some clones are missing from TCRdb's copy, which holds only in-frame ones; the method was immunoSEQ multiplex PCR. The sample contains around 100,000 clones, about 85% of which appear only once. This chain uses TRBV9 with TRBJ2-7, with D possibly being TRBD2 (5 bases). Sequenced material: peripheral blood, taken 28 days after the second AZD1222 dose. The receptor was isolated from an adult who received the AZD1222 COVID-19 vaccine. DNA for the CDR3: TGTGCCAGCAGCGTAGTGAGCGGCTACGAGCAGTACTTC. Translated, it gives CASSVVSGYEQYF.